These T cell receptor beta chains were read from a single sample in a study of cytomegalovirus exposure and HLA in healthy donors. The data were produced by immunoSEQ multiplex PCR, yet TCRdb's version contains in-frame clones alone and is incomplete. This table has more than 150,000 clones, 65% to 90% appearing once. Sequenced input: PBMCs. These receptors came from a girl aged 2 to 9 in good health and CMV-seropositive. Both conserved end residues are trimmed from each CDR3. Each record gives: V gene, CDR3 length, CDR3 protein.

TRBV10-1,14,ASSELTQGRTDTQY
TRBV4-1,14,ASSQVPDRWIEKLF
TRBV5-5,15,ASSLEEVVSPALRYT
TRBV28,13,ASGPGGGSSYEQY
TRBV6-5,12,ASKNRGVNSPLH
TRBV5-1,14,ASRLGDRGYADTQY
TRBV10-3,15,AISAPPGQDYNYGYT
TRBV10-3,11,AIRPVDNSPLH
TRBV10-3,14,AISERDRGSSYEQY
TRBV28,17,ASSLWSSTGELTAYEQY
TRBV25-1,11,ASEGWLGTEAF
TRBV10-3,14,AIGTGAGDSYNEQF
TRBV7-7,12,ASSLGVGGETQY
TRBV27,13,ASRPLWGVQETQY
TRBV6-1,15,ASSELVLAGRRNEQF
TRBV5-1,13,ASSFSGTGFHEQY
TRBV27,11,ASSSSGYNEQF
TRBV14,9,ASSQGGEAF
TRBV11-1,15,ASSSWTSGNSPDTQY
TRBV7-8,14,ASSFLPAGGQETQY
TRBV12-5,12,ASGLTGTGVGYT
TRBV7-6,11,ASSRETYNEQF
TRBV5-1,12,ASSLGGREYELF
TRBV7-2,13,ASSLAGLSYNEQF
TRBV7-8,13,ASSFIGGADYEQY
TRBV10-2,10,ASSEGGTEQY
TRBV5-1,13,ASREGISTTGELF
TRBV5-4,13,ASSPKVGGSNEQF
TRBV30,13,AWSVGAASNQPQH
TRBV4-1,13,ASSQSPGQGDGYT
TRBV5-6,12,ASSVGQYYNEQF
TRBV30,12,AWSVRRSQNEQF
TRBV29-1,10,STRQGARTQY
TRBV27,14,ASSTGGDATNEKLF
TRBV6-1,17,ASSEEGVPTWGLNTEAF
TRBV18,13,ASSPTGRENYGYT
TRBV5-6,15,ASSLRPLGRLYQPQH
TRBV5-4,13,ASPTPTFPSYEQY
TRBV10-3,9,ATSDRAGYT
TRBV4-1,15,ASSQDSSQGGMMPQH
TRBV6-5,13,ASSYDRVNNQPQH
TRBV19,13,ASSSWTGVNTEAF
TRBV29-1,12,SAQPGTAPYEQY
TRBV28,12,ASNSRTGGYEQY
TRBV5-1,11,ASARQGETEAF
TRBV5-1,12,ASVRAGGYNEQF
TRBV5-1,13,ASSLDTYLNYGYT
TRBV6-1,12,ASSSEGANYGYT
TRBV5-1,15,ASSLRIGVGPGTEAF
TRBV11-3,10,ASSQWAREAF
TRBV10-3,15,AISEGAGTTTQETQY
TRBV28,9,ASSGGGEQY
TRBV7-9,13,ASSVSQGLEEKLF